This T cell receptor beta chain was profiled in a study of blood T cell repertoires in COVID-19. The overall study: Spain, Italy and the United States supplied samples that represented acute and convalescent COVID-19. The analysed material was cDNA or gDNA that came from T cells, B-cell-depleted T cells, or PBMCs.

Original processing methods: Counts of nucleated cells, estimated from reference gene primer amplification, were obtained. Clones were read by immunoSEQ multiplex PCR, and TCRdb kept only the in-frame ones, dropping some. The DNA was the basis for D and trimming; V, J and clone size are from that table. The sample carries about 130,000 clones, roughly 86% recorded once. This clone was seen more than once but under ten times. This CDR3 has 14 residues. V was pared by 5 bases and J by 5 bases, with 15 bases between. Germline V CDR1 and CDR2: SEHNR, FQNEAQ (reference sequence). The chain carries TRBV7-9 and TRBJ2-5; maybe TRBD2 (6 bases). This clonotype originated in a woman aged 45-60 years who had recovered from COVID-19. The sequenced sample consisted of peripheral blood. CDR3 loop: CASSPRRERETQYF. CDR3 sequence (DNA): TGTGCCAGCAGCCCCAGGCGGGAAAGGGAGACCCAGTACTTC.